These 28 T cell receptor beta chains were all obtained from the same sample, sequenced in a study of persistence of HIV-infected CD4 T cells. The libraries were made with immunoSEQ version 4 in survey mode. TCRdb's table, derived via immunoSEQ multiplex PCR, lists solely in-frame clones and lacks some. The sample includes roughly 60,000 clones, 70% to 75% seen only once; the top ten take 1.5% to 2%. The antigens these receptors bind are not known. Cells were stimulated with overlapping HIV-1 Gag 15-mer peptides. Sorted nonresponding memory CD4+ T cells were CD40L-negative, CD69-negative, CD45RO-high. The sample here was CD4+ T cells sorted from PBMCs after roughly 20-hour stimulation, taken from a patient who received antiretroviral therapy. The source of these receptors is an adult man with HIV who was CMV-seropositive.

This rearrangement joins TRBV12-2 to TRBJ1-1. TRBV12-2 is given as a pseudogene. The CDR3 covers 16 residues. The CDR3 loop is CASRLARGGTNTEAFF. CDR3 DNA sequence: TGTGCAAGTCGCTTAGCGCGGGGGGGGACCAACACTGAAGCTTTCTTT.

The chain is built from TRBV6-5 and TRBJ2-7, with a weak D call TRBD1 (6 bases). V lost 4 bases, J lost 1 base, and 8 bases lay in between. Germline CDR1 reads MNHEY; CDR2 reads SVGAGI. The CDR3 has 13 amino acids. The CDR3 DNA reads as TGTGCCAGCAGTTTCGGACAGTCCTACGAGCAGTACTTC. It yields the protein CASSFGQSYEQYF.

This clone was seen only once. Other DNA sequences in the same sample also yield this CDR3. V usage is TRBV7-9 and J usage is TRBJ2-1; a weak D match, TRBD2 (5 bases). Trimming took off 2 bases at V and 7 bases at J, with 6 bases between the two ends. The CDR3 covers 12 residues. From germline, CDR1 is SEHNR and CDR2 FQNEAQ (reference sequence). CDR3 nucleotide sequence: TGTGCCAGCAGCTTAACGGGAAATGAGCAGTTCTTC. Its translation: CASSLTGNEQFF. The full variable domain, its missing parts supplied by reference TRBV7-9 and TRBJ2-1, is DTGVSQNPRHKITKRGQNVTFRCDPISEHNRLYWYRQTLGQGPEFLTYFQNEAQLEKSRLLSDRFSAERPKGSFSTLEIQRTEQGDSAMYLCASSLTGNEQFFGPGTRLTVL.

In its sample, this clone was seen once. The gene calls are TRBV3-1 (or the pseudogene TRBV3-2) and TRBJ1-1; D ambiguous. This CDR3 has 13 amino acids. The V end was cut by 1 base, the J end by 10 bases, with 13 bases between. CDR1 is LGHDT, CDR2 YNNKEL, per germline (reference sequence). Here the CDR3 DNA reads TGTGCCAGCAGCCAAGGTTTCGGGGTCGGAGCTTTCTTT. Protein: CASSQGFGVGAFF.

With respect to this clone: Other DNA sequences in this sample translate to the same CDR3. This chain links TRBV5-1 with TRBJ1-1; 7 positions match TRBD1. J gave up 0 bases and V 6 bases, and 2 bases lay outside the gene matches. The CDR3 sequence is 13 residues long. Germline CDR1 and CDR2: SGHRS and YFSETQ. The CDR3 loop is CASMGQLNTEAFF. The DNA for the CDR3 is TGCGCCAGCATGGGACAGCTGAACACTGAAGCTTTCTTT.

This chain connects TRBV6-6 to TRBJ1-6; D gene uncertain. This CDR3 region has 16 residues. V was trimmed by 4 bases and J by 0 bases, leaving 10 bases between them. Looked up from germline, CDR1 is MNHNY and CDR2 is SVGAGI (reference sequence). The CDR3 DNA reads as TGTGCCAGCAGTTCGGGTCGGGTCTCCTATAATTCACCCCTCCACTTT. This encodes CASSSGRVSYNSPLHF.

The rearrangement uses TRBV5-5 and TRBJ1-5, with D possibly being TRBD1 (6 bases). V lost 2 bases and J 1 base, leaving 13 bases between the germline ends. Germline assignment: CDR1 SGHKS and CDR2 YYEKEE (reference sequence). The CDR3 covers 16 residues. The DNA of the CDR3 is TGTGCCAGCAGCTTAGCAGGGGCCGGAAGCAATCAGCCCCAGCATTTT. This translates into CASSLAGAGSNQPQHF.

This chain uses TRBV7-2 with TRBJ2-7, with D perhaps matching TRBD2 (6 bases). The CDR3 extends over 15 amino acids. Trimming left V 2 bases short and J 4 bases short, with 15 bases between. Germline CDR1 and CDR2: SGHTA and FQGNSA. CDR3 DNA sequence: TGTGCCAGCAGCTTAAGTCGGATAGCGGTTTACGAGCAGTACTTC. Amino acid sequence: CASSLSRIAVYEQYF.

This clone was seen a handful of times. The gene calls are TRBV5-1 and TRBJ2-7; a possible D gene is TRBD2 (5 bases). V shed 1 base and J shed 2 bases, with 13 bases lying between them. The CDR3 covers 15 residues. In germline, CDR1 is SGHRS, CDR2 YFSETQ. CDR3 protein: CASSLTIGSTYEQYF. In nucleotides, the CDR3 is TGCGCCAGCAGCTTGACCATAGGGAGCACCTACGAGCAGTACTTC.

This clone came up once. The chain has TRBV6-5 and TRBJ2-7; 7 nucleotides align to TRBD2. From germline, CDR1 is MNHEY and CDR2 SVGAGI. This CDR3 has 13 residues. V was pared by 7 bases and J by 7 bases, with 10 bases of the junction left unmatched. DNA for the CDR3: TGTGCCAGCAACTTAAGCGGGGCCGGGGAGCAGTACTTC. It is translated as CASNLSGAGEQYF.

The rearrangement uses TRBV5-1 and TRBJ1-3; 10 bases map to TRBD1. CDR1 and CDR2 from the germline V gene are SGHRS and YFSETQ. Trimming cost V 4 bases and J 2 bases; bases outside gene matches: 6. This CDR3 region has 16 residues. The CDR3 is CASSPPGQGAGNTIYF. The CDR3 nucleotides are TGCGCCAGCAGCCCACCCGGACAGGGGGCTGGAAACACCATATATTTT.

The J gene is TRBJ1-5, the V gene TRBV19; 7 positions agree with TRBD1. J was trimmed by 3 bases and V by 3 bases; bases with no gene match: 2. This CDR3 comprises 14 residues. Germline V gene lookup returns CDR1 LNHDA and CDR2 SQIVND (reference sequence). CDR3 amino acids: CASSIRGFNQPQHF. CDR3 nucleotides: TGTGCCAGTAGTATCAGGGGGTTCAATCAGCCCCAGCATTTT.

V is TRBV19 and J is TRBJ1-3; 8 bases align to TRBD1. V shed 4 bases and J 2 bases; nucleotides not matched to a gene: 1. The CDR3 runs 14 residues. Per the germline V gene, CDR1 is LNHDA and CDR2 is SQIVND (reference sequence). The CDR3, as DNA: TGTGCCAGTAGTACGACAGGGGCTGGAAACACCATATATTTT. This codes for CASSTTGAGNTIYF.

V gene TRBV6-5 combines with J gene TRBJ2-7; D may be TRBD2 (7 bases). Trimming stripped 0 bases from V and 2 bases from J, with 11 bases between. From germline, CDR1 is MNHEY and CDR2 SVGAGI. The CDR3 is made up of 15 amino acids. This chain's CDR3 is CASSYSGGPTYEQYF. CDR3 DNA: TGTGCCAGCAGTTACTCCGGGGGGCCGACCTACGAGCAGTACTTC.

This clone was seen only a few times. This rearrangement joins TRBV18 to TRBJ2-3; the D is unclear. The CDR3 covers 15 residues. Between the trimmed V and J ends, which lost 6 bases and 0 bases, there was a span of 13 bases. Germline V gives CDR1 KGHSH, CDR2 LQKENI. The CDR3 nucleotides are TGTGCCAGCTCCCCCGCCGGACGGAGCACAGATACGCAGTATTTT. It codes for CASSPAGRSTDTQYF. Variable domain in full (rest from reference TRBV18 and TRBJ2-3): NAGVMQNPRHLVRRRGQEARLRCSPMKGHSHVYWYRQLPEEGLKFMVYLQKENIIDESGMPKERFSAEFPKEGPSILRIQQVVRGDSAAYFCASSPAGRSTDTQYFGPGTRLTVL.

V gene TRBV5-1 combines with J gene TRBJ2-7; TRBD2 is a possible D gene (5 bases). The CDR3 totals 15 residues. Germline-derived CDR1 and CDR2 are SGHRS and YFSETQ. Trimming removed 0 bases from V and 4 bases from J, with 14 bases in between. The CDR3: CASSLVWESGYEQYF. The CDR3 DNA follows: TGCGCCAGCAGCTTGGTCTGGGAAAGCGGATACGAGCAGTACTTC. The variable domain in full, with the rest retrieved from reference TRBV5-1 and TRBJ2-7, is KAGVTQTPRYLIKTRGQQVTLSCSPISGHRSVSWYQQTPGQGLQFLFEYFSETQRNKGNFPGRFSGRQFSNSRSEMNVSTLELGDSALYLCASSLVWESGYEQYFGPGTRLTVT.

The chain carries TRBV7-2 and TRBJ1-2; weak D call: TRBD1 (6 bases). The length of the CDR3 is 14 residues. The ends were cut back, 4 bases at V and 2 bases at J, with 11 bases in the middle. Germline CDR1 and CDR2: SGHTA and FQGNSA. The DNA of the CDR3 is TGTGCCAGCAGCTCAGTACAGGGAAACTATGGCTACACCTTC. Its protein is CASSSVQGNYGYTF. Variable domain in full (rest from reference TRBV7-2 and TRBJ1-2): GAGVSQSPSNKVTEKGKDVELRCDPISGHTALYWYRQSLGQGLEFLIYFQGNSAPDKSGLPSDRFSAERTGGSVSTLTIQRTQQEDSAVYLCASSSVQGNYGYTFGSGTRLTVV.

The chain recombines TRBV6-5 with TRBJ2-2, with D perhaps given as TRBD1 or TRBD2 (5 bases each). Germline V gene sequence: CDR1 MNHEY, CDR2 SVGAGI. Between the trimmed V and J ends, which lost 2 bases and 2 bases, there was a span of 9 bases. The CDR3 is 15 residues long. Here the CDR3 DNA reads TGTGCCAGCAGTTACGAGGGGATTAACACCGGGGAGCTGTTTTTT. It is translated as CASSYEGINTGELFF.

CDR3: CASTRTGRSYEQYF. In nucleotides, the CDR3 is TGTGCCAGCACCCGGACAGGACGGTCCTACGAGCAGTACTTC. The rearrangement joins TRBV6-5 to TRBJ2-7; 7 nucleotides align to TRBD1. J was trimmed by 1 base and V by 7 bases; bases with no gene match: 7. The CDR3 loop spans 14 amino acids. Looked up from germline, CDR1 is MNHEY and CDR2 is SVGAGI.

The chain is built from TRBV5-4 and TRBJ2-2, with 7 nucleotides matching TRBD1. J was trimmed by 0 bases and V by 4 bases; bases with no gene match: 3. CDR3 length: 15 residues. Germline values: CDR1 SGHNT, CDR2 YYREEE (reference sequence). CDR3 region: CASSPDRANTGELFF. The DNA for the CDR3 is TGTGCCAGCAGCCCTGACAGGGCGAACACCGGGGAGCTGTTTTTT.

The CDR3 DNA reads as TGTGCCAGCAGCCGGACAGGGGGCATCACAGATACGCAGTATTTT. It yields the protein CASSRTGGITDTQYF. This chain connects TRBV7-7 to TRBJ2-3, with TRBD1 identical over 11 bases. CDR1 and CDR2 from the germline V gene are SSHAT and FNYEAQ (reference sequence). There are 15 residues in the CDR3. J was trimmed by 2 bases and V by 5 bases; bases with no gene match: 3. The entire variable domain, with the rest obtained from reference TRBV7-7 and TRBJ2-3, is as follows: GAGVSQSPRYKVTKRGQDVTLRCDPISSHATLYWYQQALGQGPEFLTYFNYEAQPDKSGLPSDRFSAERPEGSISTLTIQRTEQRDSAMYRCASSRTGGITDTQYFGPGTRLTVL.

The chain joins TRBV5-1 to TRBJ2-7, with 11 bases identical to TRBD1. Germline V gives CDR1 SGHRS, CDR2 YFSETQ. This CDR3 has 15 amino acids. V was clipped by 1 base and J by 2 bases; unmatched bases: 2. In DNA, the CDR3 is TGCGCCAGCAGCTTGATGGACAGGGGGCCCTACGAGCAGTACTTC. Translating gives CASSLMDRGPYEQYF.

The gene calls are TRBV15 and TRBJ1-4; D may be TRBD1 (5 bases). Trimming cost V 0 bases and J 6 bases, with 14 bases left between them. Germline CDR1 is LNHNV and CDR2 is YYDKDF (reference sequence). This CDR3 has 16 residues. The CDR3 is CATSRDYPGPDEKLFF. As DNA, the CDR3 is TGTGCCACCAGCAGAGATTACCCAGGGCCGGATGAAAAACTGTTTTTT.

The chain links TRBV5-1 to TRBJ1-1; D is ambiguous. The V and J ends lost 2 bases and 1 base respectively, with 9 bases between them. Germline assignment: CDR1 SGHRS and CDR2 YFSETQ. This CDR3 comprises 14 residues. This CDR3 is CASSLTGANTEAFF. The DNA for the CDR3 is TGCGCCAGCAGCTTAACGGGTGCGAACACTGAAGCTTTCTTT.

The chain employs TRBV4-2 and TRBJ1-5; D may be TRBD1 (5 bases). The germline CDR1 and CDR2 sequences are LGHNA and YNFKEQ. The germline V and J ends were trimmed by 5 bases and 6 bases, with 8 bases remaining between them. The CDR3 has 12 residues. The CDR3 sequence is CASSLGGQPQHF. The CDR3 region has the DNA TGTGCCAGCAGCTTGGGGGGTCAGCCCCAGCATTTT.

This chain's CDR3 is CASSLDRQNTGELFF. In DNA form, the CDR3 reads TGTGCCAGCAGCTTGGACAGACAGAACACCGGGGAGCTGTTTTTT. The chain links TRBV11-2 to TRBJ2-2; D possibly corresponds to TRBD1 (6 bases). Trimming cost V 3 bases and J 1 base, with 9 bases left between them. The length of the CDR3 is 15 residues. CDR1 SGHAT and CDR2 FQNNGV come from the germline V gene.

This clone was seen a single time. The rearrangement joins TRBV19 to TRBJ2-3, with D maybe TRBD1 (6 bases). Deletions cut 5 bases from V and 2 bases from J, with 11 bases between. Per germline, CDR1 LNHDA and CDR2 SQIVND (reference sequence). The CDR3 consists of 14 residues. The CDR3: CASSSGQHTDTQYF. The DNA of the CDR3 is TGTGCCAGTAGTTCAGGACAGCACACAGATACGCAGTATTTT.

The chain joins TRBV9 to TRBJ1-1; D gene uncertain. Germline CDR1 and CDR2: SGDLS and YYNGEE. This CDR3 is 13 amino acids long. Trimming stripped 0 bases from V and 1 base from J, with 4 bases between. Here the CDR3 reads CASSVEKNTEAFF. The CDR3 DNA sequence: TGTGCCAGCAGCGTAGAGAAGAACACTGAAGCTTTCTTT.